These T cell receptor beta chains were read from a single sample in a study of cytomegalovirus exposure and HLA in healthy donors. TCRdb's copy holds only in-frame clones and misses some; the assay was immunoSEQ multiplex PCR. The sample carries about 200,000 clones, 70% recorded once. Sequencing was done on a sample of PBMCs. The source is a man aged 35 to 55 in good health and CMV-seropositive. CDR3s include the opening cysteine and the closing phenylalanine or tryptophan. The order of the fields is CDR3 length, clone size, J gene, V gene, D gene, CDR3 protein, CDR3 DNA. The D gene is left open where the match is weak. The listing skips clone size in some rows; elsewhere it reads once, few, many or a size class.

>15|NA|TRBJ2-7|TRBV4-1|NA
CASSQDVQNSYEQYF
TGCGCCAGCAGCCAAGATGTACAGAACTCCTACGAGCAGTACTTC
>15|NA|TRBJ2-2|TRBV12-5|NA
CASGPLSGFTGELFF
TGTGCTAGTGGTCCCCTTTCGGGATTTACCGGGGAGCTGTTTTTT
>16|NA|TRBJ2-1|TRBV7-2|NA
CASSDARVGLGNEQFF
TGTGCCAGCAGCGATGCCAGGGTGGGGCTTGGCAATGAGCAGTTCTTC
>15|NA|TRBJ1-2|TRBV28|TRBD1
CASRGGGQGFYGYTF
TGTGCCAGCAGGGGCGGGGGACAGGGCTTCTATGGCTACACCTTC
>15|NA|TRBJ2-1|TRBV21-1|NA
CASSLGGETYNEQFF
TGTGCCAGCAGCCTCGGGGGAGAAACCTACAATGAGCAGTTCTTC
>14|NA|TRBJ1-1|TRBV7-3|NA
CASREGSAGAEAFF
TGTGCCAGCCGTGAGGGTTCTGCGGGCGCTGAAGCTTTCTTT
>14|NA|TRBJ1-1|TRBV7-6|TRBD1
CASSPPTGATEAFF
TGTGCCAGCAGCCCACCGACAGGGGCCACTGAAGCTTTCTTT
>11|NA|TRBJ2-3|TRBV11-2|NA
CASSLDNTQYF
TGTGCCAGCAGCTTGGACAATACGCAGTATTTT
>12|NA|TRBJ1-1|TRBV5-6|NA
CASSLGYREAFF
TGTGCCAGCAGCTTGGGGTACAGAGAAGCTTTCTTT
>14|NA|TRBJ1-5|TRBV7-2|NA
CASSLDSSGQPQHF
TGTGCCAGCAGCTTAGACAGTTCAGGACAGCCCCAGCATTTT
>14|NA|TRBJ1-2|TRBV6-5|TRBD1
CASSKTGYPYGYTF
TGTGCCAGCAGTAAGACAGGGTACCCCTATGGCTACACCTTC
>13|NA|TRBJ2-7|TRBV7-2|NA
CASSLARGYEQYF
TGTGCCAGCAGCTTAGCGCGGGGCTACGAGCAGTACTTC
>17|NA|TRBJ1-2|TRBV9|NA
CASSVLAARQHNYGYTF
TGTGCCAGCAGCGTATTAGCGGCCCGCCAGCACAACTATGGCTACACCTTC
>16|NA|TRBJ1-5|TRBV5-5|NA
CASSLEAGAHNQPQHF
TGTGCCAGCAGCTTGGAGGCAGGGGCCCACAATCAGCCCCAGCATTTT
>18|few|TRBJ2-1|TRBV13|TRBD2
CASSLGTSGGPTYNEQFF
TGTGCCAGCAGCTTAGGGACTAGCGGGGGGCCAACCTACAATGAGCAGTTCTTC
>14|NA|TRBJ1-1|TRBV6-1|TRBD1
CASSGAGGMTEAFF
TGTGCCAGCAGTGGTGCAGGGGGTATGACTGAAGCTTTCTTT
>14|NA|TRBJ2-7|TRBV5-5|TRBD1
CASSVDRGRYEQYF
TGTGCCAGCAGCGTCGACAGGGGGCGATACGAGCAGTACTTC
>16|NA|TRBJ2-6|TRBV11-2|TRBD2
CASSWTSSSGANVLTF
TGTGCCAGCAGCTGGACTAGCAGCTCCGGGGCCAACGTCCTGACTTTC
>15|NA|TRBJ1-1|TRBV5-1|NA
CASSASPRDGAEAFF
TGCGCCAGCAGCGCCTCACCCAGGGATGGGGCTGAAGCTTTCTTT
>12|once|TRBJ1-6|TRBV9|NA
CASGPGDSPLHF
TGTGCCAGCGGGCCAGGCGATTCACCCCTCCACTTT
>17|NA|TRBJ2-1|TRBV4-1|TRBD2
CASSQANLAGGFNEQFF
TGCGCCAGCAGCCAAGCAAATCTAGCGGGGGGTTTCAATGAGCAGTTCTTC
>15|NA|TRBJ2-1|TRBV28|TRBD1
CASGTLDRAGNEQFF
TGTGCCAGCGGTACACTGGACAGGGCGGGTAATGAGCAGTTCTTC
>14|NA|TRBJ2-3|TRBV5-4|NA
CASSLGGGTDTQYF
TGTGCCAGCAGCTTGGGGGGGGGCACAGATACGCAGTATTTT
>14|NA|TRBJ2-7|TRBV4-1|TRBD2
CASSPLAGYNEQYF
TGCGCCAGCAGCCCACTAGCGGGGTATAACGAGCAGTACTTC
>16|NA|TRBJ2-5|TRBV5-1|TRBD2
CASSFSPSGGQETQYF
TGCGCCAGCAGCTTTTCCCCTAGCGGGGGCCAAGAGACCCAGTACTTC
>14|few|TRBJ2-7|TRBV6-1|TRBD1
CASRTVGTVSEQYF
TGTGCCAGCAGGACCGTAGGGACAGTGTCCGAGCAGTACTTC
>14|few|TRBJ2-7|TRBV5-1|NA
CASSPGTLSYEQYF
TGCGCCAGCAGCCCCGGGACTTTATCCTACGAGCAGTACTTC
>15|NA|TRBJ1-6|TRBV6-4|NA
CASSAITAGNSPLHF
TGTGCCAGCAGTGCGATCACAGCGGGGAATTCACCCCTCCACTTT
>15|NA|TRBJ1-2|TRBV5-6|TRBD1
CASSHAGGYNYGYIF
TGTGCCAGCAGCCACGCAGGGGGTTATAACTATGGCTACATCTTC
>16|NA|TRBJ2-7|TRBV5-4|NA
CASSWGERTYSYEQYF
TGTGCCAGCAGCTGGGGAGAGCGGACGTATTCCTACGAGCAGTACTTC
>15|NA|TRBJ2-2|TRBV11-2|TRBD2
CASRDGLANTGELFF
TGTGCCAGCAGAGACGGACTAGCGAACACCGGGGAGCTGTTTTTT
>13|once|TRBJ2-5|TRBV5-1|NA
CASSPGTGETQYF
TGCGCCAGCAGCCCCGGGACTGGGGAGACCCAGTACTTC
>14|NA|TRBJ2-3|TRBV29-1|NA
CSVEDRRGVDTQYF
TGCAGCGTTGAAGACCGTCGCGGCGTCGACACGCAGTATTTT
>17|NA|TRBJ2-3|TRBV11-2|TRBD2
CASSLAGLAGITDTQYF
TGTGCCAGCAGCTTAGCGGGACTAGCGGGGATCACAGATACGCAGTATTTT
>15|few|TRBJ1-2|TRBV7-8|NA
CASSSLQNPHYGYTF
TGTGCCAGCAGCTCCCTCCAGAATCCCCACTATGGCTACACCTTC
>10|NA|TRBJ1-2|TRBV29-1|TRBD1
CSVEGQGDTF
TGCAGCGTTGAAGGACAGGGCGACACCTTC
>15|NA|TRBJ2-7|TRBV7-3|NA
CASSPGLADSYEQYF
TGTGCCAGCAGCCCCGGGTTAGCGGATTCCTACGAGCAGTACTTC
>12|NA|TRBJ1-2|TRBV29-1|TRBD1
CSVPGQLTGYTF
TGCAGCGTTCCGGGACAGTTGACTGGCTACACCTTC
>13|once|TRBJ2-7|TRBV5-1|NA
CASSLAGFYEQYF
TGCGCCAGCAGCTTGGCGGGATTCTACGAGCAGTACTTC
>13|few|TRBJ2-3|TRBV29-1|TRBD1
CSVGPGQGDTQYF
TGCAGCGTTGGACCGGGACAGGGCGATACGCAGTATTTT
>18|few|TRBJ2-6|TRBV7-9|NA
CASSLNPRRGSGANVLTF
TGTGCCAGCAGCTTAAACCCCCGCAGGGGCTCTGGGGCCAACGTCCTGACTTTC
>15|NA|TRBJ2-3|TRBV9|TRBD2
CASSVERGPTDTQYF
TGTGCCAGCAGCGTGGAGCGGGGCCCCACAGATACGCAGTATTTT
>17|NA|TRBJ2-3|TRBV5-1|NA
CASSLVRGGDSTDTQYF
TGCGCCAGCAGCTTGGTTCGTGGCGGGGACTCCACAGATACGCAGTATTTT
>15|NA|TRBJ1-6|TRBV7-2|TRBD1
CASRPQTGKSSPLHF
TGTGCCAGCAGACCCCAGACAGGGAAAAGCTCACCCCTCCACTTT
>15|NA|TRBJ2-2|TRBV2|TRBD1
CASRQDRGLTGELFF
TGTGCCAGCAGGCAAGACAGGGGGCTCACCGGGGAGCTGTTTTTT
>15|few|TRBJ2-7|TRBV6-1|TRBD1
CASSPPTGSSYEQYF
TGTGCCAGCAGCCCACCGACAGGGAGCTCCTACGAGCAGTACTTC
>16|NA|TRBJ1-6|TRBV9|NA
CASSVEGDPRGSPLHF
TGTGCCAGCAGCGTAGAGGGTGATCCCAGGGGTTCACCCCTCCACTTT
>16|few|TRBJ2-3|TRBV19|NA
CASSTGVSGPTDTQYF
TGTGCCAGTAGTACGGGGGTTAGCGGACCCACAGATACGCAGTATTTT
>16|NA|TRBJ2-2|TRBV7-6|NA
CASSLVGGEGTGELFF
TGTGCCAGCAGCTTAGTTGGAGGGGAAGGCACCGGGGAGCTGTTTTTT
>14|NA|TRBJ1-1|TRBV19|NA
CASREAGVGTEAFF
TGTGCCAGTAGGGAAGCAGGGGTTGGTACTGAAGCTTTCTTT
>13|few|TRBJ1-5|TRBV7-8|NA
CATSVGPHQPQHF
TGTGCCACGTCCGTGGGGCCCCATCAGCCCCAGCATTTT
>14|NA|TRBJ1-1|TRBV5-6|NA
CASSLIPGDTEAFF
TGTGCCAGCAGCTTGATCCCCGGGGATACTGAAGCTTTCTTT
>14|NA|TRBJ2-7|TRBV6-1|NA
CASSENGTPYEQYF
TGTGCCAGCAGTGAAAACGGGACACCCTACGAGCAGTACTTC
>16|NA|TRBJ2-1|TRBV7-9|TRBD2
CSSSFGLAGKYNEQFF
TGTTCCAGCAGCTTCGGCTTAGCGGGGAAATACAATGAGCAGTTCTTC
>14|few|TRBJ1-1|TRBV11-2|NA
CASRPAGALTEAFF
TGTGCCAGCAGGCCCGCGGGGGCCCTCACTGAAGCTTTCTTT
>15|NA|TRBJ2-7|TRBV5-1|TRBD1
CASSFTGGRIGEQYF
TGCGCCAGCAGCTTTACAGGGGGTAGAATAGGCGAGCAGTACTTC
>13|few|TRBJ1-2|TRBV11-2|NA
CASSSDRSYGYTF
TGTGCCAGCAGCTCCGACAGAAGCTATGGCTACACCTTC
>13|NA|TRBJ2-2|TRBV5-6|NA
CASSYDFPGELFF
TGTGCCAGCAGCTACGACTTTCCTGGGGAGCTGTTTTTT
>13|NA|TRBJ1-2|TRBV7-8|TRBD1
CASSDDRGFGYTF
TGTGCCAGCAGCGACGACAGGGGTTTTGGCTACACCTTC
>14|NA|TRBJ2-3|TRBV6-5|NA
CASRGFGGTDTQYF
TGTGCCAGCAGGGGGTTCGGAGGGACAGATACGCAGTATTTT